Sequencing of this T cell receptor (beta chain) was carried out in a study of shared clonotypes between healthy human individuals. Study results and limitations: Generation probabilities were higher for clonotypes shared across all four sorted-subset donors than for unshared ones.

Generated by immunoSEQ multiplex PCR, the TCRdb table keeps only in-frame clones and is missing some. The sample includes over 2 million clones, 85% to 95% of them seen just once. J gave up 4 bases and V 3 bases, and 12 bases lay outside the gene matches. From germline, CDR1 is MGHRA and CDR2 YSYEKL. The CDR3 length is 18 residues. Comment on this clone: Its target is not known.

Naive CD8 populations comprised CD45RO-negative cells positively selected for CCR7, excluding terminally differentiated effector memory CD45RA+ cells. The gene calls are TRBV4-1 and TRBJ2-2; TRBD2 matches 9 bases. This clonotype was sampled from a man between 18 and 29 years old in good health. The sequencing sample was made of naive CD8+ T cells sorted from blood. The CDR3 reads CASSHSPGLAGRTGELFF. The CDR3 bases are TGCGCCAGCAGCCACTCTCCGGGGCTAGCGGGACGCACCGGGGAGCTGTTTTTT.